The next 5 T cell receptor beta chains were all read from a single sample in a study of response to subunit inactivated influenza vaccine. Each CDR3 protein gets one entry after TCRdb re-called the RT-PCR reads with MiXCR. The data show hundreds of thousands of distinct CDR3 sequences, less than 30% seen once. The sample was CD4+ T cells sorted from PBMCs, taken around 5 days after vaccination. The receptors derive from a man aged 45 to 65 who received an inactivated influenza vaccine.

This clonotype has only a few counts. V usage is TRBV20-1 and J usage is TRBJ2-7, with D perhaps TRBD1 (5 bases). Germline CDR1 is DFQATT and CDR2 is SNEGSKA (reference sequence). Trimming removed 6 bases at V and 4 bases at J, with 10 bases between. The CDR3 has 11 residues. The CDR3 DNA follows: TGCAGTGCGACGGACAATTACGAGCAGTACTTC. Amino acid sequence: CSATDNYEQYF.

The CDR3 DNA reads as TGTGCCAGCAGTCAAGAGCCGCGGCAGTACTTC. Encoded protein: CASSQEPRQYF. The genes are TRBV12-3 or TRBV12-4 and TRBJ2-7; D gene uncertain. V was pared by 5 bases and J by 9 bases, with 11 bases between. The CDR3 contains 11 residues.

This clonotype was observed a few times. The chain is built from TRBV5-1 and TRBJ1-4; D not resolved. CDR1 and CDR2 from the germline V gene are SGHRS and YFSETQ. V was pared by 3 bases and J by 3 bases, with 12 bases between. There are 15 residues in the CDR3. CDR3 sequence (DNA): TGCGCCAGCAGCTCGATACTTGGGGCTAATGAAAAACTGTTTTTT. This gives the protein CASSSILGANEKLFF.

V and J are TRBV5-6 and TRBJ2-2; unclear D gene. CDR3 length: 15 residues. V lost 1 base and J lost 7, with 14 bases in between. Germline CDR1 SGHDT, CDR2 YYEEEE. CDR3 DNA: TGTGCCAGCAGCTTGAACACTAAGCCTCTCGGGGAGCTGTTTTTT. Encoded protein: CASSLNTKPLGELFF.

This chain connects TRBV5-1 to TRBJ2-2; 9 bases fit TRBD2. V gave up 1 base and J gave up 6 bases; unmatched junction bases: 7. This CDR3 has 16 residues. Looked up from germline, CDR1 is SGHRS and CDR2 is YFSETQ. CDR3 coding DNA: TGCGCCAGCAGCTTGAGTGCGGGAGGGCCTGCCGGGGAGCTGTTTTTT. This codes for CASSLSAGGPAGELFF.